This T cell receptor beta chain was sequenced in a study of T cells after yellow fever vaccination. With 4 bases removed from V and 0 bases from J, the gap between germline ends came to 19 bases. Per germline, CDR1 SGHDN and CDR2 FVKESK. The CDR3 spans 17 residues. Study conclusions and caveats: The secondary response showed a weaker magnitude and a faster peak, day 5 versus 15. Only a small proportion of the clonotypes turned up in both the CD4 and the CD8 compartments, likely arising from convergent recombination. Abundant clonotypes (contaminants from the bulk population) could be present in FACS-sorted repertoires.

This clonotype appeared a few times. Its target is unknown. Production of TCR cDNA was by 5'RACE template switching, which also added a universal primer site and UMIs. Using its own MiXCR run on the 5' RACE reads, TCRdb lists one record per CDR3 protein. The table includes some 600,000 distinct CDR3 sequences, approximately 13% detected once. V and J are TRBV14 and TRBJ2-7; D remains ambiguous. Specimen: PBMCs, collected on the day of the yellow fever booster vaccination. This clonotype was sampled from a man aged 25 to 40 who received the YFV17D yellow fever vaccine. CDR3 amino acids: CASSPPLSWGLSYEQYF. CDR3 coding DNA: TGTGCCAGCAGCCCACCCCTTAGCTGGGGTCTCTCCTACGAGCAGTACTTC.